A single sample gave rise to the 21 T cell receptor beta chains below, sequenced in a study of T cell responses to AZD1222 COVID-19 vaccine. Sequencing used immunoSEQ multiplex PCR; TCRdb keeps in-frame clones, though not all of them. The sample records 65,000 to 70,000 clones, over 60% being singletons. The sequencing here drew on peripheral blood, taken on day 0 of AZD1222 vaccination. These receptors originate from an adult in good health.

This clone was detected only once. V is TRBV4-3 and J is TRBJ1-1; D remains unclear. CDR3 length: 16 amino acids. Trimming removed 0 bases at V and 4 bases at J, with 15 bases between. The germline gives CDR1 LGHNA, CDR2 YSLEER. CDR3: CASSQDLGSLSTEAFF. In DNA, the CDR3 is TGCGCCAGCAGCCAAGATCTGGGCAGTCTCAGCACTGAAGCTTTCTTT.

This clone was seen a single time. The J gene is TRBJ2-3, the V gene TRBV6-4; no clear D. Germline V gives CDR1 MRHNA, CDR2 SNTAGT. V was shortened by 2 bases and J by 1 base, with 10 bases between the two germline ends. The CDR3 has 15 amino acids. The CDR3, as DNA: TGTGCCAGCAGTGACAGGGCTCTAGGCACAGATACGCAGTATTTT. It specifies CASSDRALGTDTQYF.

CDR3 nucleotide sequence: TGTGCCAGCAGTTCGCCGGGACAGGGGGCCGATACGCAGTATTTT. This encodes CASSSPGQGADTQYF. This chain joins TRBV6-5 and TRBJ2-3; 12 positions match TRBD1. V lost 4 bases and J lost 6; bases outside the gene matches: 5. CDR3 length: 15 amino acids. Per the germline V gene, CDR1 is MNHEY and CDR2 is SVGAGI.

CDR3 amino acids: CASMKGQDIYEQYF. For the CDR3, the DNA is TGTGCCAGCATGAAAGGACAGGACATCTACGAGCAGTACTTC. This chain joins TRBV6-5 and TRBJ2-7; 7 positions match TRBD1. This CDR3 spans 14 amino acids. Trimming at V came to 7 bases and at J to 3 bases, leaving 9 bases not matched to a gene. Germline V gene sequence: CDR1 MNHEY, CDR2 SVGAGI.

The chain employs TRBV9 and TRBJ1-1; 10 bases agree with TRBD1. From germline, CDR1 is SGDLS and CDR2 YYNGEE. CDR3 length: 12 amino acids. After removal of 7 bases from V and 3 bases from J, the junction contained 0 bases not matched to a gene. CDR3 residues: CASGQGDTEAFF. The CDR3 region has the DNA TGTGCCAGCGGACAGGGGGACACTGAAGCTTTCTTT.

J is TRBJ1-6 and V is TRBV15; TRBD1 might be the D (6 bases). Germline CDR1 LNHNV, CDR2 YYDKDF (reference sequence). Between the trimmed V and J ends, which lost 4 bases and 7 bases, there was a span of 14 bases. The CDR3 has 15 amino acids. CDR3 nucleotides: TGTGCCACCAGCACCCGGGACACCCAAAATTCACCCCTCCACTTT. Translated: CATSTRDTQNSPLHF.

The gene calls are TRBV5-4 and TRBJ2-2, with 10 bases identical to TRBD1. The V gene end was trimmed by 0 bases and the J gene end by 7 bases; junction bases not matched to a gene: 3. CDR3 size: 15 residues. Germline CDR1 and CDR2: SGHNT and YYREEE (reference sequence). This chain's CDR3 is CASSLVGTGVGELFF. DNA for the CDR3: TGTGCCAGCAGCTTGGTGGGGACAGGGGTCGGGGAGCTGTTTTTT.

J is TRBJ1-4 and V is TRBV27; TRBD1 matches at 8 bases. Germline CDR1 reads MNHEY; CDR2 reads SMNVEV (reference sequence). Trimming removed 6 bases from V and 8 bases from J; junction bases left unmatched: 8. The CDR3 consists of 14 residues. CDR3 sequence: CASRYRGIGEKLFF. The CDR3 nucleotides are TGTGCCAGCAGGTACAGGGGGATAGGAGAAAAACTGTTTTTT.

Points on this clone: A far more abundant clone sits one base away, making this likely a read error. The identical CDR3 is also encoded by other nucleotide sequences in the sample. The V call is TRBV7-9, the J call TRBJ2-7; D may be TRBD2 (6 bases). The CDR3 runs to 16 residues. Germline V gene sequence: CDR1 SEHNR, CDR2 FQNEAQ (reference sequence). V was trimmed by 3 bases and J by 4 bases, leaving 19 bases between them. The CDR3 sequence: CASSFEAGPRPYEQYF. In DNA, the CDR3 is TGTGCCAGCAGCTTTGAGGCGGGGCCCCGACCTTACGAGCAGTACTTC.

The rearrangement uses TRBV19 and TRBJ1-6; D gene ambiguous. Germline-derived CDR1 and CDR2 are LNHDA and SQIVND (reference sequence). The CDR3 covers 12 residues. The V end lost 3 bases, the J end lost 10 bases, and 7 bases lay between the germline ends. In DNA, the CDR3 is TGTGCCAGTAGTATGACAAGCTCACCCCTCCACTTT. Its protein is CASSMTSSPLHF.

For the CDR3, the DNA is TGTGCCAGCATTTTTGGAGGGTACGATTCACCCCTCCACTTT. This translates into CASIFGGYDSPLHF. The chain carries TRBV2 and TRBJ1-6; the D is unclear. The CDR3 covers 14 residues. Germline V lookup: CDR1 SNHLY, CDR2 FYNNEI. Trimming took off 7 bases at V and 8 bases at J, with 15 bases between the two ends.

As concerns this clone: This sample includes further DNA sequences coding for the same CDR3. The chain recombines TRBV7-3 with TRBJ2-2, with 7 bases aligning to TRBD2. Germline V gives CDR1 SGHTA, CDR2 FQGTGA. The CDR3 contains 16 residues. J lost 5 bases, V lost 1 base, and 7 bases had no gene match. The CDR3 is CASSLMAGALTGELFF. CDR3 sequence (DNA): TGTGCCAGCAGCTTAATGGCGGGAGCCCTTACCGGGGAGCTGTTTTTT.

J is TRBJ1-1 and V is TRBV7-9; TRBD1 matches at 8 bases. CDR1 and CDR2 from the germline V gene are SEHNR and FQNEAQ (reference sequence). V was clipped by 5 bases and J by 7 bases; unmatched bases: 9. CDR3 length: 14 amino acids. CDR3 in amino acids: CASSPPGQAFEAFF. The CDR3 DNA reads TGTGCCAGCAGCCCCCCGGGACAGGCCTTTGAAGCTTTCTTT.

CDR3 coding DNA: TGTGCCAGCAGCCACAATTCAGGGGGCTTGGAAACTGAAGCTTTCTTT. It translates to CASSHNSGGLETEAFF. The V and J genes are TRBV3-1 (or the pseudogene TRBV3-2) and TRBJ1-1; 8 positions agree with TRBD1. The germline CDR1 and CDR2 sequences are LGHDT and YNNKEL (reference sequence). V was pared by 3 bases and J by 5 bases, with 11 bases of the junction left unmatched. This CDR3 has 16 residues.

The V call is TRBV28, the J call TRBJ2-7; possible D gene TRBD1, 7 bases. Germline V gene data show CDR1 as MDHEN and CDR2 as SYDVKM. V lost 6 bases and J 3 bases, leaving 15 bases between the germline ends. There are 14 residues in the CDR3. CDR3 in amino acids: CASSPDREDYEQYF. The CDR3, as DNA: TGTGCCAGCAGCCCCGACAGGGAGGACTACGAGCAGTACTTC.

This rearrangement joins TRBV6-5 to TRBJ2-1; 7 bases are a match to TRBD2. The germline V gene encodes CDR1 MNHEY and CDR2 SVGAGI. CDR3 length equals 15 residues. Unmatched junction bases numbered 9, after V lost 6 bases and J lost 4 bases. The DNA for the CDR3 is TGTGCCAGCAGGCATTCAGCGGGGAGTTACAATGAGCAGTTCTTC. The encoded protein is CASRHSAGSYNEQFF.

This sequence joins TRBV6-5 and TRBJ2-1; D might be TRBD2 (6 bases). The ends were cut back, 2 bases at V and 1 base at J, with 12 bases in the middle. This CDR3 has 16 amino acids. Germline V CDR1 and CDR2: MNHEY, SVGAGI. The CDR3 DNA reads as TGTGCCAGCAGTTACCCGCACGGGGGTTCCTACAATGAGCAGTTCTTC. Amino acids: CASSYPHGGSYNEQFF.

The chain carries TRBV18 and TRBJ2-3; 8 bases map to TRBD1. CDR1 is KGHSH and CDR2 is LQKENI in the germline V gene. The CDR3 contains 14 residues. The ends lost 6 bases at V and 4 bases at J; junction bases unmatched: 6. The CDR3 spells CASSLDRGADTQYF. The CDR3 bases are TGTGCCAGCTCGCTTGACAGGGGAGCAGATACGCAGTATTTT.

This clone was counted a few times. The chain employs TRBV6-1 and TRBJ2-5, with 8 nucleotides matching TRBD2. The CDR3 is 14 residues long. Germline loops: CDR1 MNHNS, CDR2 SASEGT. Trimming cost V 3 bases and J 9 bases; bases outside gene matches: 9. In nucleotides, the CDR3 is TGTGCCAGCAGTGACGTCGGACTAGCTACGGCCCAGTACTTC. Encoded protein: CASSDVGLATAQYF.

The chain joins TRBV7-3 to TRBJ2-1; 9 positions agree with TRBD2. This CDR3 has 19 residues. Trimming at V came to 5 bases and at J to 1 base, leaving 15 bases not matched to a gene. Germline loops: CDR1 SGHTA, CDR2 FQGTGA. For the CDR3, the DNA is TGTGCCAGCAGCCCGAACCCGCCACGACTAGCGGATTCCTACAATGAGCAGTTCTTC. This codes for CASSPNPPRLADSYNEQFF.

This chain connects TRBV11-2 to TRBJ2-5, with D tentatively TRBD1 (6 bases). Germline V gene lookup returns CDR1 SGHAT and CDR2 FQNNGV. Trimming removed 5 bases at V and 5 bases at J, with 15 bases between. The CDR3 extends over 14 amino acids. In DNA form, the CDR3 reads TGTGCCAGCAGCGCCGGGACACCGCGGGAGACCCAGTACTTC. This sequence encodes CASSAGTPRETQYF.